This paragraph reports one T cell receptor (beta chain). This entry comes from a study of blood T cell repertoires in COVID-19. Study-wide context: Sources were T cells, B-cell-depleted T cells, or PBMCs; the material itself was cDNA or gDNA.

In the authors' workflow: Estimates of nucleated cell counts were drawn from the amplification of reference gene primers. TCRdb's table, derived via immunoSEQ multiplex PCR, lists solely in-frame clones and lacks some. That table supplies the V and J calls and clone size; D and trimming were determined from the DNA. The sample consists of about 130,000 clones, 70% to 90% of them appearing once. The CDR3 length is 19 residues. This sequence originates from a woman between 45 and 60 years old with acute or convalescent COVID-19. This chain joins TRBV21-1 and TRBJ1-4; TRBD1, the table's D call, lacks a check against the DNA. TRBV21-1 is described as a pseudogene. The sequencing input was peripheral blood. CDR3 DNA: TGTGCCAGCAGCAAAAGGCCCGGGACATTCAACAACCAACCCCCAGAGCTGTTTTTT. Translating it yields CASSKRPGTFNNQPPELFF.